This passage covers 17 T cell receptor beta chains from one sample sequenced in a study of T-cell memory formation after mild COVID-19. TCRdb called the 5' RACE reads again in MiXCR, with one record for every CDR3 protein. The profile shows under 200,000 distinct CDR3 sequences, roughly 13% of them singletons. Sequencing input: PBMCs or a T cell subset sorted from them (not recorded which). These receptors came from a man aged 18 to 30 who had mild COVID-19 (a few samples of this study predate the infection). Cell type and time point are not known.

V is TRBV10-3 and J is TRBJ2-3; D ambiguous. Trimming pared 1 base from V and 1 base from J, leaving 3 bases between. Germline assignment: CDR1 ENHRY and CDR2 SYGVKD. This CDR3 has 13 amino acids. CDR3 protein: CAISEYGTDTQYF. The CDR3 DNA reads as TGTGCCATCAGTGAGTATGGCACAGATACGCAGTATTTT.

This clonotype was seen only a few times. Written as DNA, the CDR3 is TGTGCCAGCAGTGCGACAGGAAGCAATTCACCCCTCCACTTT. This gives the protein CASSATGSNSPLHF. The chain recombines TRBV25-1 with TRBJ1-6; D might be TRBD1 (6 bases). V was trimmed by 4 bases and J by 7 bases, leaving 11 bases between them. The CDR3 is made up of 14 amino acids. Looked up from germline, CDR1 is MGHDK and CDR2 is SYGVNS.

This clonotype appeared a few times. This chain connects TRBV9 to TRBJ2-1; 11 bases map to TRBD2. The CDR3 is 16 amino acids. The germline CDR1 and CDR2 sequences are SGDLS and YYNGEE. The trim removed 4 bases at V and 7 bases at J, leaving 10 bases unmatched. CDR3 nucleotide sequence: TGTGCCAGCAGCCCAGGGGGGACTAGCGGCATAAATGAGCAGTTCTTC. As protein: CASSPGGTSGINEQFF.

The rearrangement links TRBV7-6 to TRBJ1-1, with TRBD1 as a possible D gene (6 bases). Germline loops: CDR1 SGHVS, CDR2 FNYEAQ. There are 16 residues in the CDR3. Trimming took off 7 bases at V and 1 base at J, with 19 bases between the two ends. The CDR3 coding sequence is TGTGCCAGCAACGTTTATGGGGGGACAAGGAACACTGAAGCTTTCTTT. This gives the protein CASNVYGGTRNTEAFF.

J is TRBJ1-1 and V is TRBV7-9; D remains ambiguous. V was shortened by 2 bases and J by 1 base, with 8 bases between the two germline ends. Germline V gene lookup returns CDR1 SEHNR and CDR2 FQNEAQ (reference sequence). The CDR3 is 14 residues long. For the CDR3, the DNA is TGTGCCAGCAGCTTAAGGTCAGGGAACACTGAAGCTTTCTTT. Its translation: CASSLRSGNTEAFF.

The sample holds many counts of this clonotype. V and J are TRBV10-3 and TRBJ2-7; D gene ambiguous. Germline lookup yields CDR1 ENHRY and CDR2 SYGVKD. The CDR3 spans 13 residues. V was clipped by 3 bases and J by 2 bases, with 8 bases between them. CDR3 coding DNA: TGTGCCATCAGTGACGTTAAGGCCTACGAGCAGTACTTC. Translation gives CAISDVKAYEQYF.

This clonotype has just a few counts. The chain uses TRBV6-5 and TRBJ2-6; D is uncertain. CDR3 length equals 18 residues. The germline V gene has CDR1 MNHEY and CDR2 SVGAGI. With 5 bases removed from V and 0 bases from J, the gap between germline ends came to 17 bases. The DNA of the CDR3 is TGTGCCAGCAGTCCCCCGCGGACCGGAAGCTCTGGGGCCAACGTCCTGACTTTC. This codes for CASSPPRTGSSGANVLTF.

CDR3 amino acids: CASSEGFNQPQHF. In nucleotides, the CDR3 is TGTGCCAGCAGCGAAGGGTTTAATCAGCCCCAGCATTTT. This chain links TRBV7-9 with TRBJ1-5; D remains ambiguous. V shed 5 bases and J shed 4 bases, with 9 bases lying between them. The length of the CDR3 is 13 residues. CDR1 is SEHNR and CDR2 is FQNEAQ in the germline V gene (reference sequence).

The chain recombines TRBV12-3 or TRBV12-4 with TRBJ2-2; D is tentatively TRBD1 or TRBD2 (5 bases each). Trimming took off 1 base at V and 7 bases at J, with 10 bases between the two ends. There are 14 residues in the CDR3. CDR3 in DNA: TGTGCCAGCAGTTTAGGCCCGGGGCACGGGGAGCTGTTTTTT. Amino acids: CASSLGPGHGELFF.

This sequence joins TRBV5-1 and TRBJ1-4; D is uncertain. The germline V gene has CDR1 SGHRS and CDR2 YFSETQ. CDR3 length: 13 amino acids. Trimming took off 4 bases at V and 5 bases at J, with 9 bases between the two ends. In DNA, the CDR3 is TGCGCCAGCAGCCCCAGGCCAAATGAAAAACTGTTTTTT. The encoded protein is CASSPRPNEKLFF.

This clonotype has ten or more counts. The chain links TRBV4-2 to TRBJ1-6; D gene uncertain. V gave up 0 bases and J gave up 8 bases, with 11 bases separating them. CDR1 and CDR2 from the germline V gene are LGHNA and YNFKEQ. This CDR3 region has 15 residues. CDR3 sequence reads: CASSQEGGPYSPLHF. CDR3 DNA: TGTGCCAGCAGCCAAGAAGGTGGCCCTTATTCACCCCTCCACTTT.

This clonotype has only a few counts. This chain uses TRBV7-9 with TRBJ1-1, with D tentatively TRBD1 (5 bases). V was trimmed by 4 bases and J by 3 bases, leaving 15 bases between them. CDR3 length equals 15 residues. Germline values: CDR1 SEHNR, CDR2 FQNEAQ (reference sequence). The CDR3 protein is CASSSSQGWDTEAFF. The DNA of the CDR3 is TGTGCCAGCAGCTCGTCGCAGGGATGGGACACTGAAGCTTTCTTT.

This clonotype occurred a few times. The CDR3 here is CASSLPGGPYEQYF. The CDR3 DNA follows: TGTGCCAGCAGCTTACCTGGGGGCCCCTACGAGCAGTACTTC. J is TRBJ2-7 and V is TRBV7-2, with D tentatively TRBD1 (6 bases). The CDR3 has 14 residues. Germline-derived CDR1 and CDR2 are SGHTA and FQGNSA. Deletions cut 2 bases from V and 2 bases from J, with 10 bases between.

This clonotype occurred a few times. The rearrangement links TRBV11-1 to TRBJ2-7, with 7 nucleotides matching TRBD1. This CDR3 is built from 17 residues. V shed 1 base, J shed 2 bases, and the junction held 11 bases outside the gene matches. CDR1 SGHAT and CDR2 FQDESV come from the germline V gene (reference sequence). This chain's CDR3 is CASSLGPTRQGTYEQYF. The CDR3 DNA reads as TGTGCCAGCAGCTTAGGCCCTACCCGACAGGGAACCTACGAGCAGTACTTC.

CDR3 DNA sequence: TGTGCCAGCAGCAACCGACAGTATTTGTTCAGTCAGCCCCAGCATTTT. Protein product: CASSNRQYLFSQPQHF. This rearrangement joins TRBV21-1 to TRBJ1-5; the tabulated D call, TRBD1, remains unverified against the DNA. TRBV21-1 is a known pseudogene. The CDR3 loop spans 16 amino acids.

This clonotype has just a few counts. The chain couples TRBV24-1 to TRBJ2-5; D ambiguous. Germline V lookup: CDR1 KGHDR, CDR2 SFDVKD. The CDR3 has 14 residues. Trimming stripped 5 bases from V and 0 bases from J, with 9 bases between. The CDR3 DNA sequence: TGTGCCACCAGTGGGGGTCAGAACCAAGAGACCCAGTACTTC. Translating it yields CATSGGQNQETQYF.

CDR3 sequence (DNA): TGTGCCAGCAGCTTCACCCTAGCGGGGGGGAACCCCACAGATACGCAGTATTTT. Its translation: CASSFTLAGGNPTDTQYF. This rearrangement joins TRBV7-2 to TRBJ2-3; 12 positions match TRBD2. This CDR3 spans 18 amino acids. Germline CDR1 reads SGHTA; CDR2 reads FQGNSA. The J segment lost 2 bases and the V segment lost 3 bases, leaving 9 bases of the junction unmatched.